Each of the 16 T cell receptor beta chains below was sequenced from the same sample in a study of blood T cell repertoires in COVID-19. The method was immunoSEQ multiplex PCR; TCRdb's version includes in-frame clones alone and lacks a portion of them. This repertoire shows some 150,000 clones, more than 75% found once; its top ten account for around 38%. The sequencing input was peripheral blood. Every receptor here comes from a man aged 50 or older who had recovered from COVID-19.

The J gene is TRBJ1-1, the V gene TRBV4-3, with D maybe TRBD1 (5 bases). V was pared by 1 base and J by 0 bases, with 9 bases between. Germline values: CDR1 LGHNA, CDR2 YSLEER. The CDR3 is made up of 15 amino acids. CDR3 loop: CASSQAEGLNTEAFF. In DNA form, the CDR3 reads TGCGCCAGCAGCCAAGCGGAGGGACTGAACACTGAAGCTTTCTTT.

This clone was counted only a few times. CDR3 residues: CASSQSEEGFNTDTQYF. CDR3 nucleotide sequence: TGCGCCAGCAGCCAATCGGAGGAGGGTTTTAACACAGATACGCAGTATTTT. The gene calls are TRBV4-3 and TRBJ2-3, with D possibly being TRBD2 (6 bases). Deletions cut 2 bases from V and 2 bases from J, with 17 bases between. CDR1 LGHNA and CDR2 YSLEER come from the germline V gene. The CDR3 has 17 residues.

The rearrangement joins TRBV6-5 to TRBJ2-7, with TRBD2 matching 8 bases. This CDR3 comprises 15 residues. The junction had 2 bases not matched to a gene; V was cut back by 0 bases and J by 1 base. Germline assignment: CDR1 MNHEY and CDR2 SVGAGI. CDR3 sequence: CASSYSGTSSYEQYF. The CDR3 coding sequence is TGTGCCAGCAGTTACTCTGGGACTAGTTCCTACGAGCAGTACTTC.

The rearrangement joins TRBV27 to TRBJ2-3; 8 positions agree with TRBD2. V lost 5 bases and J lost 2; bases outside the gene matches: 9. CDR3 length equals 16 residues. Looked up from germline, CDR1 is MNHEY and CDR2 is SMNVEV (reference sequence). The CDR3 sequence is CASSPPLLAVTDTQYF. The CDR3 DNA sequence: TGTGCCAGCAGTCCCCCTCTACTAGCGGTCACAGATACGCAGTATTTT.

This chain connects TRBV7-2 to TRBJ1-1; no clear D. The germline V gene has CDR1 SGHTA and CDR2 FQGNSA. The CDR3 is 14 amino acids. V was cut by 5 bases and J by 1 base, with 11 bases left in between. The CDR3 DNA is TGTGCCAGCAGCCCGAGTTTTGGGAACACTGAAGCTTTCTTT. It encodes CASSPSFGNTEAFF.

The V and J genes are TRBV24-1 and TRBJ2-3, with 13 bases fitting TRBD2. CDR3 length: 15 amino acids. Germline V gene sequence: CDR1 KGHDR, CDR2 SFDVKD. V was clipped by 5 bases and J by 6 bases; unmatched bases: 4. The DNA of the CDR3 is TGTGCCACCAGTGGGACTAGCGGGGGAATTGATACGCAGTATTTT. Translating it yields CATSGTSGGIDTQYF.

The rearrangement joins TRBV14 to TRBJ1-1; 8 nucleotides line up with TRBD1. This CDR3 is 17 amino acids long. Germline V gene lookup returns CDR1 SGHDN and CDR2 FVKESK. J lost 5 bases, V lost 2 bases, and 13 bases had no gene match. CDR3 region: CASSQLGQGTKGTEAFF. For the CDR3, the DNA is TGTGCCAGCAGCCAATTAGGACAGGGCACAAAGGGGACTGAAGCTTTCTTT.

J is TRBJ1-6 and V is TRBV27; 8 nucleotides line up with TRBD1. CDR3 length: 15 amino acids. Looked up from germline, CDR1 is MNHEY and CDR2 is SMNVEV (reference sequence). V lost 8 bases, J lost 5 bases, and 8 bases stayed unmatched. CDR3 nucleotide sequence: TGTGCCAGCCGACCGTCGACAGGGGATAATTCACCCCTCCACTTT. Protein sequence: CASRPSTGDNSPLHF.

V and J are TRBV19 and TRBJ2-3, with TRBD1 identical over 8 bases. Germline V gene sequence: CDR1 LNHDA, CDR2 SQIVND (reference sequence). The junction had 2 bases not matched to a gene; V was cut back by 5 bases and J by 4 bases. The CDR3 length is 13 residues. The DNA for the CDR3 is TGTGCCAGTAGTTGGACAGGGTCAGATACGCAGTATTTT. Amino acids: CASSWTGSDTQYF. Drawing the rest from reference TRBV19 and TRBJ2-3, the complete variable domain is DGGITQSPKYLFRKEGQNVTLSCEQNLNHDAMYWYRQDPGQGLRLIYYSQIVNDFQKGDIAEGYSVSREKKESFPLTVTSAQKNPTAFYLCASSWTGSDTQYFGPGTRLTVL.

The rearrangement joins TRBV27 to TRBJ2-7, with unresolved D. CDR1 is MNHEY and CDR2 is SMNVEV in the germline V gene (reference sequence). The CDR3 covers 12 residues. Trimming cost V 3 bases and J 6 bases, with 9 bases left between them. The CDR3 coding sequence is TGTGCCAGCAGTTTCATTGGCGGCGAGCAGTACTTC. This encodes CASSFIGGEQYF.

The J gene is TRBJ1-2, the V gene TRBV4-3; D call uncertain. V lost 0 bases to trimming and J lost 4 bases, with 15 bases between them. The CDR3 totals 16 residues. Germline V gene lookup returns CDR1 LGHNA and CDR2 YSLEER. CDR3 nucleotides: TGCGCCAGCAGCCAAGATAGCGTCCTGGGCCTCTATGGCTACACCTTC. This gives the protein CASSQDSVLGLYGYTF.

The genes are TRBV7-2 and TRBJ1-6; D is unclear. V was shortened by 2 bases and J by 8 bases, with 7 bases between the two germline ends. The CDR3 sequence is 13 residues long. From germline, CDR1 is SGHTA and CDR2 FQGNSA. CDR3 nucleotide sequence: TGTGCCAGCAGCTTATTCGGGGATTCACCCCTCCACTTT. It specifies CASSLFGDSPLHF.

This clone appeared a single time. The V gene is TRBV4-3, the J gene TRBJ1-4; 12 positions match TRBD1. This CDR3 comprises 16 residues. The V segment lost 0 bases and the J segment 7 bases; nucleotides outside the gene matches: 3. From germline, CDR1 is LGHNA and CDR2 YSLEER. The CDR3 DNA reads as TGCGCCAGCAGCCAAGAACCGGGACAGGGGGCTGAAAAACTGTTTTTT. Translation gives CASSQEPGQGAEKLFF.

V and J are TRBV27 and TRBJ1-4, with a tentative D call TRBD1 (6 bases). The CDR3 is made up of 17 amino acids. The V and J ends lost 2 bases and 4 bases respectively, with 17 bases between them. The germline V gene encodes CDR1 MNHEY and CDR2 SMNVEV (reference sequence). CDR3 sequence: CASSLRIGTSLNEKLFF. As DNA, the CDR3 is TGTGCCAGCAGTTTAAGGATCGGGACAAGCCTTAATGAAAAACTGTTTTTT.

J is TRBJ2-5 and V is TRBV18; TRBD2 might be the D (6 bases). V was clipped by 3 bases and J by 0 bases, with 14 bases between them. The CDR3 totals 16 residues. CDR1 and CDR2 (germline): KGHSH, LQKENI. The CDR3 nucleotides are TGTGCCAGCTCACCTGTACAGGCGGGGTACCAAGAGACCCAGTACTTC. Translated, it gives CASSPVQAGYQETQYF.

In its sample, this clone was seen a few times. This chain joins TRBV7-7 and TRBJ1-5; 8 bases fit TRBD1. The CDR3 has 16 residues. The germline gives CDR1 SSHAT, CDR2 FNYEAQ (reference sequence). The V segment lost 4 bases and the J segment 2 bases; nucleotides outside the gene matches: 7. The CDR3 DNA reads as TGTGCCAGCAGCTGCACAGGGGGTGGTCGCAATCAGCCCCAGCATTTT. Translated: CASSCTGGGRNQPQHF.